This T cell receptor beta chain was retrieved from a study of Graves' ophthalmopathy and Graves' hyperthyroidism. Clinicians diagnosed using symptoms, serum thyroxine, TRAb, thyroid ultrasound and orbital computed tomography. Amplification of TCR beta CDR3 regions used RNA transcripts. HTBI primers were employed in first-round RT-PCR, then a second-round multiplex PCR followed. Each CDR3 protein is one row after TCRdb ran MiXCR on the multiplex PCR reads. The repertoire includes 35,000 to 50,000 distinct CDR3 sequences, roughly 49% of them detected once, and roughly 24% sits in the top ten. The CDR3 totals 14 residues. V lost 1 base and J lost 2, with 9 bases in between. The germline V gene has CDR1 SGHAT and CDR2 FQDESV (reference sequence). Whole-study findings and limits: The authors also found most expanded thyroid clonotypes above 0.001 frequency in blood.

On this clonotype itself: Its specificity is not known.

Input material: peripheral blood. The source is an adult woman with stable Graves' hyperthyroidism. The J gene is TRBJ2-7, the V gene TRBV11-1; D ambiguous. The CDR3 reads CASSLGLVPYEQYF. CDR3 coding DNA: TGTGCCAGCAGCTTAGGGCTAGTCCCCTACGAGCAGTACTTC. The variable domain in full, completed from reference TRBV11-1 and TRBJ2-7, reads EAEVAQSPRYKITEKSQAVAFWCDPISGHATLYWYRQILGQGPELLVQFQDESVVDDSQLPKDRFSAERLKGVDSTLKIQPAELGDSAMYLCASSLGLVPYEQYFGPGTRLTVT.